One T cell receptor (beta chain) is described in this entry. CDR1 and CDR2 from the germline V gene are SGDLS and YYNGEE. V lost 2 bases and J 3 bases, leaving 17 bases between the germline ends. This CDR3 spans 16 amino acids. TCRdb re-called the RT-PCR reads through MiXCR, storing one row per CDR3 protein. The sample includes about 26,000 distinct CDR3 sequences, 8.1% of them seen just once. The entry originates in a study of patients and donors after allogeneic stem cell transplantation. Sequencing was performed on blood, either unsorted or a sorted T cell fraction (not recorded which). The V call is TRBV9, the J call TRBJ2-5, with D unclear. The clonotype was recovered from a human donor who was either an allogeneic HSCT recipient or a stem cell or donor lymphocyte infusion donor (not recorded which). It is not recorded whose cells these are; they may come from a transplant donor. As DNA, the CDR3 is TGTGCCAGCAGCGTGGCCCCCCAGAGAACAAAAGAGACCCAGTACTTC. Amino acids: CASSVAPQRTKETQYF.